These T cell receptor beta chains were read from a single sample in a study of T cell responses to AZD1222 COVID-19 vaccine. Profiled with immunoSEQ multiplex PCR; TCRdb holds only in-frame clones, not every one. The sample carries under 150,000 clones, approximately 89% recorded once. The material was peripheral blood, obtained on day 0 of AZD1222 vaccination. The receptors derive from an adult in good health. Each CDR3 is given with its conserved first and last residue. The order of the fields is D gene, V gene, J gene, clone size, CDR3 protein, CDR3 DNA. A D gene is named only where the DNA matches it firmly. Rows give clone size only sometimes, using once, few, many, or a class for an expanded clone.

-	TRBV2	TRBJ2-7	-	CASSSREQYF	TGTGCCAGCAGCTCCAGGGAGCAGTACTTC
-	TRBV5-5	TRBJ2-7	-	CASEGPRPHEQYF	TGTGCCAGCGAAGGCCCCCGTCCCCACGAGCAGTACTTC
-	TRBV18	TRBJ2-7	-	CASSPRTALSYEQYF	TGTGCCAGCTCACCACGGACAGCCCTCTCCTACGAGCAGTACTTC
TRBD2	TRBV6-2/TRBV6-3	TRBJ2-2	-	CASSYSPAGAPGELFF	TGTGCCAGCAGTTATTCACCAGCGGGGGCCCCCGGGGAGCTGTTTTTT
-	TRBV9	TRBJ2-1	-	CASSVVAGRGNNEQFF	TGTGCCAGCAGCGTAGTGGCAGGGCGGGGAAACAATGAGCAGTTCTTC
-	TRBV7-2	TRBJ1-3	-	CASSLSWSTGNTIYF	TGTGCCAGCAGCTTAAGTTGGTCGACTGGAAACACCATATATTTT
-	TRBV7-9	TRBJ1-2	-	CASSYTGHGYTF	TGTGCCAGCAGCTATACAGGGCACGGCTACACCTTC
-	TRBV6-5	TRBJ1-1	-	CASSYSRETEAFF	TGTGCCAGCAGTTACTCTAGGGAAACTGAAGCTTTCTTT
-	TRBV27	TRBJ1-1	once	CASFSGRIGLAFF	TGTGCCAGCTTCTCGGGGAGGATCGGCTTAGCTTTCTTT
-	TRBV4-2	TRBJ2-1	-	CASSQDEGGAYNEQFF	TGTGCCAGCAGCCAAGATGAGGGGGGGGCCTACAATGAGCAGTTCTTC
TRBD1	TRBV19	TRBJ1-4	-	CASSTGTGGIEKLFF	TGTGCCAGTAGTACGGGGACAGGGGGAATTGAAAAACTGTTTTTT
-	TRBV9	TRBJ1-1	-	CASSGRGADTEAFF	TGTGCCAGCAGCGGGCGCGGGGCGGACACTGAAGCTTTCTTT
-	TRBV12-3/TRBV12-4	TRBJ2-1	-	CASSFPGRSEQFF	TGTGCCAGCAGTTTCCCGGGTAGGAGTGAGCAGTTCTTC
-	TRBV20-1	TRBJ2-1	-	CSASRVAAAYNEQFF	TGCAGTGCTAGTCGCGTAGCGGCTGCCTACAATGAGCAGTTCTTC
-	TRBV7-2	TRBJ2-7	-	CASSLSPEPYEQYF	TGTGCCAGCAGCTTATCACCGGAGCCCTACGAGCAGTACTTC
TRBD1	TRBV4-2	TRBJ2-7	-	CASSPRTGTGVYEQYF	TGTGCCAGCAGCCCGCGCACCGGGACAGGGGTCTACGAGCAGTACTTC
-	TRBV4-3	TRBJ1-3	-	CASSQGPRATSGNTIYF	TGCGCCAGCAGCCAAGGTCCCCGGGCTACCTCTGGAAACACCATATATTTT
-	TRBV6-5	TRBJ1-2	-	CASRTGYEGYTF	TGTGCCAGCAGGACAGGCTATGAGGGCTACACCTTC
TRBD1	TRBV19	TRBJ1-4	-	CASSYSDRGNEKLFF	TGTGCCAGTAGTTACTCGGACAGGGGGAATGAAAAACTGTTTTTT
-	TRBV3-1/TRBV3-2	TRBJ1-3	once	CASSIGDTIYF	TGTGCCAGCAGCATCGGGGACACCATATATTTT
-	TRBV4-3	TRBJ2-3	-	CASSSGGLPFSTQYF	TGCGCCAGCAGCAGCGGCGGCTTGCCGTTCTCGACGCAGTATTTT
-	TRBV6-5	TRBJ1-2	-	CASSYSRRYGYTF	TGTGCCAGCAGTTACAGTCGGCGCTATGGCTACACCTTC
TRBD2	TRBV20-1	TRBJ2-7	-	CSASPASGAYEQYF	TGCAGTGCTAGTCCGGCTAGCGGGGCCTACGAGCAGTACTTC
-	TRBV7-2	TRBJ1-6	-	CASSQGRSSYNSPLHF	TGTGCCAGCAGCCAGGGGCGAAGCTCCTATAATTCACCCCTCCACTTT
-	TRBV4-1	TRBJ1-5	-	CASSQGWGGGLDSNQPQHF	TGCGCCAGCAGCCAAGGTTGGGGAGGGGGGCTTGATAGCAATCAGCCCCAGCATTTT
TRBD2	TRBV7-9	TRBJ2-2	once	CASSSTLAGLTGELFF	TGTGCCAGCAGCTCGACCTTAGCGGGATTGACCGGGGAGCTGTTTTTT
-	TRBV7-9	TRBJ1-2	few	CASSFRGSGSYTF	TGTGCCAGCAGCTTTCGGGGTTCCGGGAGCTACACCTTC
TRBD2	TRBV10-3	TRBJ2-1	-	CAISRTSGPTGDEQFF	TGTGCCATCAGTAGGACTAGCGGGCCCACAGGGGATGAGCAGTTCTTC
TRBD1	TRBV7-2	TRBJ1-1	-	CASSLGGRGRILNTEAFF	TGTGCCAGCAGCTTAGGGGGTAGGGGGCGTATCTTAAACACTGAAGCTTTCTTT
TRBD1	TRBV10-3	TRBJ1-5	-	CAISPGTENQPQHF	TGTGCCATCAGTCCCGGGACAGAAAATCAGCCCCAGCATTTT
-	TRBV6-6	TRBJ1-1	-	CASSPIRDSEAFF	TGTGCCAGCAGTCCCATAAGGGATTCTGAAGCTTTCTTT
-	TRBV18	TRBJ1-1	once	CASSPQVGGGGTEAFF	TGTGCCAGCTCACCACAAGTGGGAGGCGGGGGCACTGAAGCTTTCTTT
TRBD1	TRBV7-2	TRBJ1-2	-	CASSLAGTELRGAYGYTF	TGTGCCAGCAGCTTAGCAGGGACAGAACTTCGGGGGGCCTATGGCTACACCTTC
TRBD1	TRBV4-1	TRBJ2-1	-	CASSLQGQPRESEQFF	TGCGCCAGCAGCCTCCAGGGACAGCCACGCGAGAGTGAGCAGTTCTTC
-	TRBV27	TRBJ2-3	-	CASSRLVRGPRSLADTQYF	TGTGCCAGCAGTCGCCTTGTGCGGGGCCCCCGTTCCTTAGCAGATACGCAGTATTTT
-	TRBV6-5	TRBJ1-5	few	CASSYTSNQPQHF	TGTGCCAGCAGTTACACTAGCAATCAGCCCCAGCATTTT
-	TRBV7-2	TRBJ2-7	-	CASSIFYEQYF	TGTGCCAGCAGCATCTTCTACGAGCAGTACTTC
-	TRBV18	TRBJ1-5	-	CASSPSSVVTQPQHF	TGTGCCAGCTCACCAAGTTCGGTAGTGACCCAGCCCCAGCATTTT
-	TRBV2	TRBJ1-5	few	CASSVGYRVNQPQHF	TGTGCCAGCAGTGTAGGGTACAGGGTAAATCAGCCCCAGCATTTT
-	TRBV10-3	TRBJ2-3	-	CAISDATAADTQYF	TGTGCCATCAGTGACGCGACTGCGGCAGATACGCAGTATTTT
TRBD1	TRBV7-3	TRBJ1-1	-	CASSRDRVRRTEAFF	TGTGCCAGCAGCCGGGACAGGGTCCGAAGGACTGAAGCTTTCTTT
-	TRBV6-5	TRBJ1-6	-	CASSYSGREGSPLHF	TGTGCCAGCAGTTACTCGGGTAGGGAAGGTTCACCCCTCCACTTT
-	TRBV3-1/TRBV3-2	TRBJ2-1	-	CASSQDQGIPYNEQFF	TGTGCCAGCAGCCAAGATCAGGGAATTCCCTACAATGAGCAGTTCTTC
-	TRBV9	TRBJ1-3	-	CASSEPGGGNTIYF	TGTGCCAGCAGCGAACCGGGAGGCGGAAACACCATATATTTT
-	TRBV4-3	TRBJ1-2	-	CASSQVGVNYGYTF	TGCGCCAGCAGCCAAGTCGGGGTCAACTATGGCTACACCTTC
-	TRBV3-1/TRBV3-2	TRBJ2-3	-	CASSPEWGSTDTQYF	TGTGCCAGCAGCCCAGAGTGGGGGAGCACAGATACGCAGTATTTT
-	TRBV27	TRBJ2-2	once	CASSFDRTLNTGELFF	TGTGCCAGCAGTTTCGACAGGACCCTGAACACCGGGGAGCTGTTTTTT
TRBD1	TRBV5-6	TRBJ2-7	-	CASSRDSNPYEQYF	TGTGCCAGTAGCAGGGACAGTAACCCCTACGAGCAGTACTTC
TRBD2	TRBV29-1	TRBJ2-7	-	CSVATSGSWGEQYF	TGCAGCGTAGCGACTAGCGGGAGTTGGGGCGAGCAGTACTTC
-	TRBV7-2	TRBJ1-1	once	CASSLSQGRSTEAFF	TGTGCCAGCAGCTTATCACAGGGCCGGAGTACTGAAGCTTTCTTT
TRBD1	TRBV4-1	TRBJ1-4	-	CASSQGGTGVNEKLFF	TGCGCCAGCAGCCAAGGGGGGACAGGGGTTAATGAAAAACTGTTTTTT
TRBD2	TRBV9	TRBJ2-5	-	CASSVIGGAQETQYF	TGTGCCAGCAGCGTAATCGGGGGGGCCCAAGAGACCCAGTACTTC
TRBD1	TRBV27	TRBJ1-6	-	CASSFRDRGNSPLHF	TGTGCCAGCAGTTTTCGAGACAGGGGGAATTCACCCCTCCACTTT